Below, one T cell receptor (beta chain) is given with its context. Its cognate antigen is unknown. The PCR employed 60 Vbeta primers together with 13 Jbeta primers. The protocol was immunoSEQ multiplex PCR, while the TCRdb copy is restricted to in-frame clones and leaves out a portion. This sample's clone table lists around 75,000 clones. This sample stems from a study of cytomegalovirus exposure and HLA in healthy donors. About the research overall: Of all 400 or so donors who were genotyped, roughly 83% belonged to the Caucasian-associated ancestry cluster.

Notes on the study in general: Testing in vitro showed a few CMV-associated chains specific for CMV antigens. The authors judged a highly shared variant cluster likely a sequencing artifact.

Germline V gene sequence: CDR1 MNHEY, CDR2 SVGAGI. The CDR3 sequence is 15 residues long. Trimming cost V 5 bases and J 3 bases; bases outside gene matches: 4. This clonotype originated in a woman aged 60-75 years in good health and CMV-seronegative. This sequence joins TRBV6-5 and TRBJ2-1; 10 bases match TRBD2. What was sequenced was PBMCs. CDR3 bases: TGTGCCAGCAGTCGGACTAGCGGCTACTACAATGAGCAGTTCTTC. This encodes CASSRTSGYYNEQFF.